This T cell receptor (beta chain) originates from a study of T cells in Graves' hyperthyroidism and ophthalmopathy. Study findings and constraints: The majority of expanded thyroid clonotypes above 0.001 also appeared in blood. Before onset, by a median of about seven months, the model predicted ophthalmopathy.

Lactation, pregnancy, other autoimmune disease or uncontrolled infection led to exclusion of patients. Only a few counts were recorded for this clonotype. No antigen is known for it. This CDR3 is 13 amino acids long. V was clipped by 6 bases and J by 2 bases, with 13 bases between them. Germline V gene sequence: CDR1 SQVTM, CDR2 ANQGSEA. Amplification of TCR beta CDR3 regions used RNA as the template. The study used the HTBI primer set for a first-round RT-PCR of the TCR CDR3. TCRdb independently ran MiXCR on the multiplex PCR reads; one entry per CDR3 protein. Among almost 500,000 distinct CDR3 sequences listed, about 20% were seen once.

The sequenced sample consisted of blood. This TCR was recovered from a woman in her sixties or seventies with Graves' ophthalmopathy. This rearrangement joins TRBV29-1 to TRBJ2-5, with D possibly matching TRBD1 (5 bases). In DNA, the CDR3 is TGCAGCGTAACACAGGTGGGGCAAGAGACCCAGTACTTC. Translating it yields CSVTQVGQETQYF.